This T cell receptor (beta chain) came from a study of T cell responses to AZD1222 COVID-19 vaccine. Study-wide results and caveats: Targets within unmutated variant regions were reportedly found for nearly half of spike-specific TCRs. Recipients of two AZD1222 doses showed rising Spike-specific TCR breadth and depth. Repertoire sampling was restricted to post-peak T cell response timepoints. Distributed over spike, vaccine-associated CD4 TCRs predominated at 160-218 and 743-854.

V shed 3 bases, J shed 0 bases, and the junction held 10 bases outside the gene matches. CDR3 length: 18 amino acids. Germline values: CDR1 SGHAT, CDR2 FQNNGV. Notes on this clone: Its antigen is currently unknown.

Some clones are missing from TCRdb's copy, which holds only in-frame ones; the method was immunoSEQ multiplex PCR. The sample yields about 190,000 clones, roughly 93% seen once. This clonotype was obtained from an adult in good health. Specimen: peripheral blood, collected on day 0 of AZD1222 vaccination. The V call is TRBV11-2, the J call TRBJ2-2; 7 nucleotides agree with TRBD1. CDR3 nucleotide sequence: TGTGCCAGCAGCTTCGGTCACGGACAGGCCCCGAACACCGGGGAGCTGTTTTTT. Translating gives CASSFGHGQAPNTGELFF.